Below are 15 T cell receptor beta chains sequenced from a single sample in a study of cytomegalovirus exposure and HLA in healthy donors. The primer mix had 60 Vbeta and 13 Jbeta primers. Libraries were prepared by immunoSEQ multiplex PCR; TCRdb keeps only in-frame clonotypes and omits some of them. The sample holds 85,000 to 120,000 clones, over 80% seen once. The sequenced sample was PBMCs. These receptors were collected from a man aged 40-49 years in good health and CMV-seronegative.

This chain uses TRBV10-3 with TRBJ1-3; 7 bases are shared with TRBD1. The CDR3 is 15 amino acids. Trimming at V came to 6 bases and at J to 3 bases, leaving 8 bases not matched to a gene. CDR1 is ENHRY and CDR2 is SYGVKD in the germline V gene. This CDR3 is CAIRWDRDYGNTIYF. In DNA form, the CDR3 reads TGTGCCATCAGATGGGACAGAGATTATGGAAACACCATATATTTT.

V usage is TRBV4-1 and J usage is TRBJ2-3, with D tentatively TRBD2 (6 bases). The ends were cut back, 4 bases at V and 0 bases at J, with 26 bases in the middle. The CDR3 is 20 residues long. Germline V gives CDR1 MGHRA, CDR2 YSYEKL. CDR3 sequence reads: CASSLLPQGAAGSSTDTQYF. For the CDR3, the DNA is TGCGCCAGCAGCCTCCTCCCCCAGGGTGCGGCGGGGTCTAGCACAGATACGCAGTATTTT.

The CDR3 loop reads CATSRDRVSGNTIYF. CDR3 nucleotide sequence: TGTGCCACCAGCAGAGACAGGGTTTCTGGAAACACCATATATTTT. The chain uses TRBV15 and TRBJ1-3, with a possible D match to TRBD1 (5 bases). V gave up 0 bases and J gave up 1 base, with 7 bases separating them. Germline assignment: CDR1 LNHNV and CDR2 YYDKDF (reference sequence). The CDR3 is made up of 15 amino acids.

The gene calls are TRBV2 and TRBJ1-4; D gene uncertain. Germline V gene data show CDR1 as SNHLY and CDR2 as FYNNEI. CDR3 length: 16 residues. V dropped 4 bases and J dropped 2 bases, with 14 bases sitting between them. The CDR3 DNA is TGTGCCAGCAGTGTCTTCCCCCTCAGGACTAATGAAAAACTGTTTTTT. This translates into CASSVFPLRTNEKLFF.

This clone has just a few counts. CDR3 in DNA: TGTGCCTGGAGTGCTGACAGGGGACCCTACGAGCAGTACTTC. Translated: CAWSADRGPYEQYF. V usage is TRBV30 and J usage is TRBJ2-7; 8 bases are a match to TRBD1. There are 14 residues in the CDR3. Germline trimming cut 1 base from V and 2 bases from J; bases unmatched to any gene: 4. Germline values: CDR1 GTSNPN, CDR2 SVGIG (reference sequence).

This clone has only one observation. V usage is TRBV5-4 and J usage is TRBJ1-1, with 8 bases lining up with TRBD1. This CDR3 has 14 residues. J was trimmed by 2 bases and V by 2 bases; bases with no gene match: 2. The germline V gene has CDR1 SGHNT and CDR2 YYREEE (reference sequence). CDR3 coding DNA: TGTGCCAGCAGCTTTGACAGGGGCAACACTGAAGCTTTCTTT. Its protein product is CASSFDRGNTEAFF.

The CDR3, as DNA: TGTGCTAGTGGCCCCGGGGGGGTGCTGGGAACCTACGAGCAGTACTTC. The encoded protein is CASGPGGVLGTYEQYF. V gene TRBV12-5 combines with J gene TRBJ2-7; 8 nucleotides agree with TRBD2. This CDR3 is 16 amino acids long. The J segment lost 2 bases and the V segment lost 6 bases, leaving 12 bases of the junction unmatched. CDR1 is LGHNT and CDR2 is FRNRAP in the germline V gene.

This clone showed up just once. The V gene is TRBV4-1, the J gene TRBJ2-7, with TRBD1 as a possible D gene (5 bases). The CDR3 has 16 amino acids. V gave up 1 base and J gave up 3 bases, with 16 bases separating them. In germline, CDR1 is MGHRA, CDR2 YSYEKL. CDR3 nucleotide sequence: TGCGCCAGCAGCCAAGCATATACAGGATTCAACTACGAGCAGTACTTC. This encodes CASSQAYTGFNYEQYF.

This chain connects TRBV18 to TRBJ1-4, with 9 bases lining up with TRBD1. V lost 3 bases, J lost 4 bases, and 3 bases stayed unmatched. The CDR3 has 15 amino acids. Germline CDR1 reads KGHSH; CDR2 reads LQKENI. The chain's CDR3 is CASSPGTGINEKLFF. CDR3 nucleotide sequence: TGTGCCAGCTCACCCGGGACAGGGATTAATGAAAAACTGTTTTTT.

The gene calls are TRBV15 and TRBJ2-2; D is possibly TRBD1 (6 bases). Germline CDR1 LNHNV, CDR2 YYDKDF (reference sequence). This CDR3 spans 18 amino acids. V lost 0 bases to trimming and J lost 4 bases, with 18 bases between them. The CDR3 coding sequence is TGTGCCACCAGCAGAGACAGGGGCAGGGACCTCCCCACCGGGGAGCTGTTTTTT. Residues: CATSRDRGRDLPTGELFF.

The chain joins TRBV11-2 to TRBJ2-7; D gene uncertain. Trimming took 2 bases from V and 4 from J, leaving 15 bases between them. This CDR3 spans 15 amino acids. Germline V gives CDR1 SGHAT, CDR2 FQNNGV. DNA for the CDR3: TGTGCCAGCAGCTTACGTCGAGGTTCCGGGTACGAGCAGTACTTC. Translation gives CASSLRRGSGYEQYF.

The chain combines TRBV5-4 with TRBJ1-2, with D maybe TRBD1 (5 bases). The germline CDR1 and CDR2 sequences are SGHNT and YYREEE (reference sequence). This CDR3 has 15 residues. V gave up 0 bases and J gave up 4 bases, with 13 bases separating them. The CDR3 coding sequence is TGTGCCAGCAGCTTGGCCGCGGGGACGGCCTATGGCTACACCTTC. Residues: CASSLAAGTAYGYTF.

The rearrangement links TRBV9 to TRBJ2-1, with 10 nucleotides matching TRBD1. V shed 0 bases and J 3 bases; nucleotides not matched to a gene: 3. CDR3 length: 16 residues. Germline-derived CDR1 and CDR2 are SGDLS and YYNGEE. CDR3 region: CASSVARTGGYNEQFF. The CDR3 nucleotides read TGTGCCAGCAGCGTAGCCAGGACAGGGGGCTACAATGAGCAGTTCTTC.

This chain uses TRBV9 with TRBJ2-5; 7 bases align to TRBD2. The V gene's germline CDR1 is SGDLS and CDR2 YYNGEE. The CDR3 sequence is 19 residues long. The V gene end was trimmed by 0 bases and the J gene end by 3 bases; junction bases not matched to a gene: 17. In DNA, the CDR3 is TGTGCCAGCAGCGTAGCTATTGGGGACTCTCTTCGGGGGGAAGAGACCCAGTACTTC. Its translation: CASSVAIGDSLRGEETQYF.

The CDR3 loop reads CASRRTGGAEAFF. The CDR3, as DNA: TGTGCCAGCCGACGTACAGGGGGGGCGGAAGCTTTCTTT. The rearrangement joins TRBV27 to TRBJ1-1, with 8 bases fitting TRBD1. Germline V lookup: CDR1 MNHEY, CDR2 SMNVEV (reference sequence). The CDR3 has 13 residues. The junction had 10 bases not matched to a gene; V was cut back by 8 bases and J by 8 bases.